A selection of T cell receptor beta chains follows, all from one sample in a study of CD8+ T cells in alopecia areata. The table came from immunoSEQ multiplex PCR; TCRdb's copy has only in-frame clones and leaves some out. The sample consists of 150,000 to 250,000 clones, 58% of them appearing once. This sample comprised CD4+ T cells sorted from blood, obtained at week 24, from a patient treated with tofacitinib. These receptors came from a human donor with alopecia areata. The CDR3 runs from the conserved cysteine through the conserved F or W. A D gene is named only where the DNA matches it firmly. Only some rows state a clone size, as once, few, many or a class for expanded clones.

J gene	V gene	D gene	clone size	CDR3 DNA	CDR3 protein
TRBJ2-1	TRBV2	TRBD2	few	TGTGCCAGCAGTGTTCGGTCTAGCGGGTACTCCTACAATGAGCAGTTCTTC	CASSVRSSGYSYNEQFF
TRBJ2-3	TRBV5-4	NA	NA	TGTGCCAGCAAGGACAGAAGCACAGATACGCAGTATTTT	CASKDRSTDTQYF
TRBJ1-6	TRBV27	NA	few	TGTGCCAGCAGTTTTGTTGGGGGCAATTCACCCCTCCACTTT	CASSFVGGNSPLHF
TRBJ2-7	TRBV11-2	NA	NA	TGTGCCAGCAGCTTAGATCAAACAGAGAACCACGAGCAGTACTTC	CASSLDQTENHEQYF
TRBJ2-2	TRBV5-4	NA	NA	TGTGCCAGCAGCTTGGCCGGGACAGGGGAGCTGTTTTTT	CASSLAGTGELFF
TRBJ2-2	TRBV2	NA	many	TGTGCCAGCAGGCAGGTTCGCGCCGGGGAGCTGTTTTTT	CASRQVRAGELFF
TRBJ1-4	TRBV2	NA	NA	TGTGCCAGCAGTAAGGACACCGAAACTAATGAAAAACTGTTTTTT	CASSKDTETNEKLFF
TRBJ1-1	TRBV29-1	NA	few	TGCAGCGTTGACCGCACAGGGAGCGCTGAAGCTTTCTTT	CSVDRTGSAEAFF
TRBJ2-2	TRBV9	TRBD2	NA	TGTGCCAGCAGCGTAGCTCGGGGGGAGGACACCGGGGAGCTGTTTTTT	CASSVARGEDTGELFF
TRBJ2-3	TRBV6-6	NA	NA	TGTGCCAGCAGTGGCGGCAGGGGCAACTACGCAGATACGCAGTATTTT	CASSGGRGNYADTQYF
TRBJ2-3	TRBV15	NA	NA	TGTGCCACCAGCCCCCTCGGTGGGCTAGTGGCTGATACGCAGTATTTT	CATSPLGGLVADTQYF
TRBJ2-5	TRBV29-1	NA	NA	TGCAGCGCGGGGGGCCGGACTCAAGAGACCCAATACTTC	CSAGGRTQETQYF
TRBJ2-2	TRBV6-6	TRBD2	NA	TGTGCCAGCAGTCCTAGCGGGAGGGATACCGGGGAGCTGTTTTTT	CASSPSGRDTGELFF
TRBJ2-1	TRBV19	TRBD1	few	TGTGCCAGTAGACGGATGGGACAGGGGGTAAATGAGCAGTTCTTC	CASRRMGQGVNEQFF
TRBJ2-5	TRBV5-6	TRBD2	NA	TGTGCCAGCAGCCGTAGCGGGGGGCGCGAGACCCAGTACTTC	CASSRSGGRETQYF
TRBJ2-4	TRBV2	NA	NA	TGTGCCAGCAGTACTTTGATTCAGTACTTC	CASSTLIQYF
TRBJ2-4	TRBV6-4	TRBD2	NA	TGTGCCAGCAGTGATTCTGCGGGGGGGCCGAACATTCAGTACTTC	CASSDSAGGPNIQYF
TRBJ2-2	TRBV5-1	TRBD1	NA	TGCGCCAGCAGCTCCCTGGGGACAGCCGTATCCGGGGAGCTGTTTTTT	CASSSLGTAVSGELFF
TRBJ1-1	TRBV29-1	TRBD1	NA	TGCAGCGTTCTGACAGGGGGTTGGACTGAAGCTTTCTTT	CSVLTGGWTEAFF
TRBJ1-6	TRBV6-4	NA	NA	TGTGCCAGCAGTGACTCAGGGGGTTATGGTTCACCCCTCCACTTT	CASSDSGGYGSPLHF
TRBJ2-7	TRBV28	NA	NA	TGTGCCAGCAGGTCCGGGACACAGACCTACGAGCAGTACTTC	CASRSGTQTYEQYF
TRBJ1-2	TRBV28	NA	NA	TGTGCCGGTCAGGGCAGGGTGAACTATGGCTACACCTTC	CAGQGRVNYGYTF
TRBJ2-7	TRBV18	NA	few	TGTGCCAGCTCACCCCAGGGGCGGGACGAGCAGTACTTC	CASSPQGRDEQYF
TRBJ2-3	TRBV5-1	NA	NA	TGCGCCAGCAGCTTTAGCGATGCTAGCACAGATACGCAGTATTTT	CASSFSDASTDTQYF
TRBJ2-1	TRBV5-4	NA	few	TGTGCCAGCAGCTCCCCCCAGGGCCAGTTCAATGAGCAGTTCTTC	CASSSPQGQFNEQFF
TRBJ2-5	TRBV7-9	NA	few	TGTGCCAGCAGCTTAGCGTCGGGGTCGTCCCAGTACTTC	CASSLASGSSQYF
TRBJ2-3	TRBV7-2	TRBD1	NA	TGTGCCAGCAGCCCCGGACAGGGAAGCACAGATACGCAGTATTTT	CASSPGQGSTDTQYF
TRBJ2-1	TRBV29-1	NA	NA	TGCAGCGTTGAACCCCTTCGCGGGATGGACAATGAGCAGTTCTTC	CSVEPLRGMDNEQFF
TRBJ1-3	TRBV13	NA	NA	TGTGCCAGCAGCCCGCCTGGCTCTGGAAACACCATATATTTT	CASSPPGSGNTIYF
TRBJ1-5	TRBV15	TRBD1	few	TGTGCCACCAGCAGTGACAGGGGGGGTCAGCCCCAGCATTTT	CATSSDRGGQPQHF
TRBJ2-7	TRBV27	TRBD2	NA	TGTGCCAGCAGTTCCCAGCGGGGCTACTACTACGAGCAGTACTTC	CASSSQRGYYYEQYF
TRBJ2-3	TRBV5-4	NA	NA	TGTGCCAGCAGCTCAACAGCGGCAGATACGCAGTATTTT	CASSSTAADTQYF
TRBJ1-1	TRBV7-9	NA	few	TGTGCCAGCAGCATCCAGGGTCGGGACACTGAAGCTTTCTTT	CASSIQGRDTEAFF
TRBJ1-4	TRBV18	NA	NA	TGTGCCAGCTCACCACCATCAGGGGAGGGTGAAAAACTGTTTTTT	CASSPPSGEGEKLFF
TRBJ2-5	TRBV29-1	TRBD1	NA	TGCAGCGGCGGACAGGTGGGAGAGCAGTACTTC	CSGGQVGEQYF
TRBJ2-3	TRBV6-6	NA	NA	TGTGCCAGCGGCAACGGCGGGACCAGCACAGATACGCAGTATTTT	CASGNGGTSTDTQYF
TRBJ2-1	TRBV4-1	TRBD2	NA	TGCGCCAGCAGCGAGGGACTAGCGGACTACAATGAGCAGTTCTTC	CASSEGLADYNEQFF
TRBJ2-1	TRBV5-4	TRBD2	NA	TGTGCCAGCAGCCCCCGGGGGGAGTACAATGAGCAGTTCTTC	CASSPRGEYNEQFF
TRBJ1-4	TRBV15	TRBD1	NA	TGTGCCACCAGCAGGAGACAGGGGAGAGAAAAACTGTTTTTT	CATSRRQGREKLFF
TRBJ1-2	TRBV10-3	NA	NA	TGTGCCATCAGTCGGGACTTAACTCATCGAGGCTACACCTTC	CAISRDLTHRGYTF
TRBJ1-2	TRBV7-2	NA	NA	TGTGCCAGCAGCCCGACCCAGGTTCATGGCTACACCTTC	CASSPTQVHGYTF
TRBJ2-7	TRBV7-2	TRBD2	NA	TGTGCCAGCAGAGCGGGAATGGACGCCTACGAGCAGTACTTC	CASRAGMDAYEQYF
TRBJ2-4	TRBV15	TRBD1	NA	TGTGCCACCAGCAGGTCAGGGGGTGTCCCAGCCAAAAACATTCAGTACTTC	CATSRSGGVPAKNIQYF
TRBJ2-1	TRBV30	TRBD2	NA	TGTGCCTGGAGTGCACTAGCGGGAGATAGGGGAAACTTCTTC	CAWSALAGDRGNFF
TRBJ1-1	TRBV7-2	NA	NA	TGTGCCAGCAGCTTCAGGGAGACTGAAGCTTTCTTT	CASSFRETEAFF
TRBJ2-1	TRBV18	TRBD2	few	TGTGCCAGCTCATCGGGACTAGCGGGGGTTATTCAGTTCTTC	CASSSGLAGVIQFF
TRBJ2-5	TRBV29-1	TRBD1	NA	TGCAGCGTTGTACAGGGGTACGAGACCCAGTACTTC	CSVVQGYETQYF
TRBJ1-6	TRBV5-1	NA	NA	TGCGCCAGCAGCTTGGACACAGGGAATAATTCACCCCTCCACTTT	CASSLDTGNNSPLHF
TRBJ1-5	TRBV6-1	NA	NA	TGTGCCAGCAGTGAGCGGGCCCAGCCCCAGCATTTT	CASSERAQPQHF
TRBJ2-3	TRBV4-1	TRBD2	NA	TGCGCCAGCAGCCAAGATGATGTCGGAGCGGGATTAGTCACAGATACGCAGTATTTT	CASSQDDVGAGLVTDTQYF
TRBJ2-3	TRBV6-5	NA	NA	TGTGCCAGCTGCAGAAAAAGCACAGATACGCAGTATTTT	CASCRKSTDTQYF
TRBJ2-5	TRBV28	NA	NA	TGTGCCAGCAGTCTCCCGGGACTCGAAGAGACCCAGTACTTC	CASSLPGLEETQYF
TRBJ1-1	TRBV28	NA	NA	TGTGCCAGCAATCCTGGCGGACTGAACACTGAAGCTTTCTTT	CASNPGGLNTEAFF
TRBJ1-1	TRBV10-3	NA	few	TGTGCCATCAGCGCCGGGACTGGAGACACTGAAGCTTTCTTT	CAISAGTGDTEAFF
TRBJ2-3	TRBV7-8	NA	NA	TGTGCCAGCAGCTCAAACACTCGGGGCACAGATACGCAGTATTTT	CASSSNTRGTDTQYF
TRBJ2-5	TRBV11-3	NA	NA	TGTGCCAGCAGCTTAGTAGGGCAAGAGACCCAGTACTTC	CASSLVGQETQYF
TRBJ2-3	TRBV19	NA	NA	TGTGCCAGTAACAAGGGTAGGAGCACAGATACGCAGTATTTT	CASNKGRSTDTQYF
TRBJ1-4	TRBV6-5	TRBD1	NA	TGTGCCAGCACCACAGGACAGGGTTCCGCAAAACTGTTTTTT	CASTTGQGSAKLFF
TRBJ2-4	TRBV18	NA	NA	TGTGCCAGCTCCCGGGCGGGTGACATTCAGTACTTC	CASSRAGDIQYF
TRBJ1-5	TRBV5-6	NA	NA	TGTGCCAGCAGCTTGAGCGGAGTGGGGAGCAATCAGCCCCAGCATTTT	CASSLSGVGSNQPQHF